This entry concerns a single T cell receptor beta chain. Other DNA sequences in this sample translate to the same CDR3. These data belong to a study of blood T cell repertoires in COVID-19. Study in general: Samples of COVID-19 (acute and convalescent) were obtained from the United States, Italy and Spain. Nucleic acid was either cDNA or gDNA, and it came from T cells, B-cell-depleted T cells, or PBMCs.

V dropped 4 bases and J dropped 4 bases, with 8 bases sitting between them. CDR3 length equals 13 residues. In the study's own analysis: Quantification of nucleated cells was approximated via reference gene primer amplification. Clones were sequenced by immunoSEQ multiplex PCR, and TCRdb holds only the in-frame ones, with some missing. The D gene and trimming were derived from the DNA, and the V and J assignments and clone size from that table. In the table there are approximately 170,000 clones, around 89% of which are singletons. The V call is TRBV12-3 or TRBV12-4, the J call TRBJ1-5; D may be TRBD1 (6 bases). The specimen was peripheral blood. This TCR derives from a man between 60 and 70 years old with acute or convalescent COVID-19. DNA for the CDR3: TGTGCCAGCAGTTGGGGGCAAAATCAGCCCCAGCATTTT. Its translation is CASSWGQNQPQHF.